This T cell receptor beta chain was sequenced during a study of CD8+ T cells in alopecia areata. The overall study: Severity of treated patients was scored by affected scalp percentage.

Extracted RNA was reverse transcribed into cDNA, the sequencing template. Only in-frame clones appear in the TCRdb table, and some are missing; sequencing was by immunoSEQ multiplex PCR. The data contain 150,000 to 200,000 clones, 65% of them singletons. Deletions cut 5 bases from V and 13 bases from J, with 14 bases between. The CDR3 consists of 11 residues. Germline loops: CDR1 PRHDT, CDR2 FYEKMQ (reference sequence). Noted treatment: oral pan-JAK inhibitor, 5-10 mg twice daily. Here the sequenced sample was CD4+ T cells sorted from blood, taken at week 4, from a patient treated with tofacitinib. The rearrangement joins TRBV13 to TRBJ1-2; D unclear. This sequence originates from a human donor with alopecia areata. The CDR3 bases are TGTGCCAGCAGCCAGCAACGGTGGGTCACCTTC. Translating gives CASSQQRWVTF.